The clone carrying this T cell receptor (beta chain) was detected only once. This entry comes from a study of blood T cell repertoires in COVID-19. Repertoires were generated with immunoSEQ multiplex PCR, while TCRdb's copy carries only in-frame clones and drops some. Here the sample spans 100,000 to 150,000 clones, 85% to 90% being singletons. The CDR3 length is 16 residues. Per germline, CDR1 SGHDT and CDR2 YYEEEE. V was pared by 3 bases and J by 7 bases, with 9 bases of the junction left unmatched. V is TRBV5-6 and J is TRBJ1-6; 8 bases align to TRBD1. Sequencing was performed on peripheral blood. The receptor's source is an older man who had recovered from COVID-19. DNA of the CDR3: TGTGCCAGCAGCTGGGGTGCCGGGACAGGAAATTCACCCCTCCACTTT. This sequence encodes CASSWGAGTGNSPLHF. Full variable domain (rest looked up from reference TRBV5-6 and TRBJ1-6): DAGVTQSPTHLIKTRGQQVTLRCSPKSGHDTVSWYQQALGQGPQFIFQYYEEEERQRGNFPDRFSGHQFPNYSSELNVNALLLGDSALYLCASSWGAGTGNSPLHFGNGTRLTVT.